This record looks at one T cell receptor (beta chain) sequence and its context. Its antigen is undetermined. The CDR3 runs 17 residues. In germline, CDR1 is LGHNA, CDR2 YSLEER. V lost 0 bases, J lost 2 bases, and 6 bases stayed unmatched. The entry originates in a study of identical twins. Overall study findings and caveats: The models systematically underestimated how much out-of-frame TCR alpha was shared in monozygotic twins.

TCRdb reprocessed the 5' RACE reads with MiXCR, giving one entry per CDR3 protein. Among roughly 690,000 distinct CDR3 sequences listed, around 5.7% were seen once. The chain is built from TRBV4-3 and TRBJ2-1, with 8 positions matching TRBD2. The TCR sequence derives from a man between 18 and 35 years old in good health. Sequencing was performed on naive T cells sorted from blood. The CDR3 DNA reads as TGCGCCAGCAGCCAAGATCATGGACTAGCAGCCTACAATGAGCAGTTCTTC. It yields the protein CASSQDHGLAAYNEQFF.